These 23 T cell receptor beta chains share one sample of origin, sequenced in a study of vaccination effects on CD4 cells after COVID-19. Antigen specificity for these receptors is unknown. Viral peptide pool expansion of antigen-specific CD4+ T cells preceded sequencing in the ViraFEST assay. When less than 12 days of culture had elapsed, CD4+ T cells were isolated. All study participants received two doses of BNT162b2 or mRNA-1273 vaccine. Sequencing used immunoSEQ multiplex PCR; TCRdb keeps in-frame clones, though not all of them. The sample carries about 80,000 clones, about three quarters recorded once. This material consisted of CD4+ T cells from PBMCs cultured with HCoV-OC43 spike peptides, taken after COVID-19 vaccination. Specified subset: HCoV-OC43 spike overlapping peptide pool stimulation. These receptors were taken from a human donor who received a COVID-19 vaccine.

This clone has only a few counts. V is TRBV5-4 and J is TRBJ2-1; 11 bases line up with TRBD2. Germline values: CDR1 SGHNT, CDR2 YYREEE (reference sequence). This CDR3 has 14 residues. J was trimmed by 15 bases and V by 0 bases; bases with no gene match: 8. In DNA form, the CDR3 reads TGTGCCAGCAGCTTGGACGGTCTAGCGGGGGGAACGTTCTTC. As protein: CASSLDGLAGGTFF.

In its sample, this clone was seen a few times. The rearrangement links TRBV2 to TRBJ2-1, with TRBD2 as a possible D gene (5 bases). Germline V gene data show CDR1 as SNHLY and CDR2 as FYNNEI. V shed 5 bases and J shed 0 bases, with 11 bases lying between them. The CDR3 loop spans 15 amino acids. The chain's CDR3 is CASSILGSSYNEQFF. The CDR3 DNA reads as TGTGCCAGCAGTATCCTAGGGAGCTCCTACAATGAGCAGTTCTTC.

The chain has TRBV6-5 and TRBJ1-3; D call uncertain. This CDR3 comprises 12 residues. Trimming removed 6 bases from V and 4 bases from J, with 7 bases in between. The germline CDR1 and CDR2 sequences are MNHEY and SVGAGI. The DNA for the CDR3 is TGTGCCAGCAGGCAACAGGGAAACACCATATATTTT. This sequence encodes CASRQQGNTIYF.

The CDR3 nucleotides are TGTGCCAGCAGTTTAATTATGACAGGGACTGAAGCTTTCTTT. Translation: CASSLIMTGTEAFF. V usage is TRBV2 and J usage is TRBJ1-1, with 7 bases aligning to TRBD1. The J segment lost 5 bases and the V segment lost 5 bases, leaving 8 bases of the junction unmatched. This CDR3 has 14 amino acids. Germline V lookup: CDR1 SNHLY, CDR2 FYNNEI.

The chain combines TRBV2 with TRBJ1-6; TRBD1 agrees at 10 bases. This CDR3 has 15 residues. Germline CDR1 reads SNHLY; CDR2 reads FYNNEI. The V segment lost 5 bases and the J segment 13 bases; nucleotides outside the gene matches: 11. The DNA of the CDR3 is TGTGCCAGCAGTATCCTCGGACAGGGACAGGGGCCCCTCCACTTT. Translating gives CASSILGQGQGPLHF.

This sequence joins TRBV10-3 and TRBJ2-5; no clear D gene. V lost 3 bases and J 1 base, leaving 6 bases between the germline ends. This CDR3 has 13 residues. Germline V gives CDR1 ENHRY, CDR2 SYGVKD. The CDR3 DNA sequence: TGTGCCATCAGTGACTACCCCCAAGAGACCCAGTACTTC. Encoded protein: CAISDYPQETQYF.

V and J are TRBV12-5 and TRBJ2-1, with a possible D match to TRBD1 (8 bases). The CDR3 is made up of 15 amino acids. Germline V gene lookup returns CDR1 LGHNT and CDR2 FRNRAP. V lost 5 bases to trimming and J lost 5 bases, with 16 bases between them. CDR3 region: CASGPGQGGHNEQFF. CDR3 sequence (DNA): TGTGCTAGTGGTCCAGGACAGGGAGGGCACAATGAGCAGTTCTTC.

The chain combines TRBV9 with TRBJ2-1, with no clear D. Germline assignment: CDR1 SGDLS and CDR2 YYNGEE. The germline V and J ends were trimmed by 0 bases and 2 bases, with 9 bases remaining between them. The CDR3 is 15 residues long. CDR3 sequence (DNA): TGTGCCAGCAGCGTAGCGGGTTCCCCCTACAATGAGCAGTTCTTC. Translated, it gives CASSVAGSPYNEQFF.

The chain combines TRBV6-5 with TRBJ1-2; D perhaps matches TRBD1 (6 bases). Looked up from germline, CDR1 is MNHEY and CDR2 is SVGAGI. Trimming cost V 7 bases and J 2 bases, with 14 bases left between them. The CDR3 loop spans 14 amino acids. CDR3 sequence (DNA): TGTGCCAGCACCCCCTCAGGGGTGAACTATGGCTACACCTTC. This gives the protein CASTPSGVNYGYTF.

The rearrangement links TRBV19 to TRBJ1-6; TRBD1 agrees at 9 bases. The CDR3 consists of 17 residues. Trimming took 4 bases from V and 7 from J; bases not matched to a gene: 11. Germline V gene sequence: CDR1 LNHDA, CDR2 SQIVND (reference sequence). The CDR3 region is CASSNRASGTGNSPLHF. CDR3 nucleotides: TGTGCCAGTAGTAACCGAGCCTCAGGGACAGGGAATTCACCCCTCCACTTT.

V and J are TRBV5-8 and TRBJ2-3; D may be TRBD2 (5 bases). Germline V gene sequence: CDR1 SGHTS, CDR2 YDEGEE. The CDR3 totals 15 residues. V shed 8 bases and J shed 0 bases, with 16 bases lying between them. CDR3 loop: CASPDLGLSTDTQYF. CDR3 coding DNA: TGTGCCAGTCCGGACTTAGGGTTGAGCACAGATACGCAGTATTTT.

The chain links TRBV5-1 to TRBJ1-2; TRBD1 agrees at 11 bases. Per germline, CDR1 SGHRS and CDR2 YFSETQ. The V and J ends lost 3 bases and 8 bases, in that order; junction bases with no gene match: 9. This CDR3 has 15 residues. The CDR3, as DNA: TGCGCCAGCAGCTCGTTGAAGGACAGGGGGCGAGGCTACACCTTC. As protein: CASSSLKDRGRGYTF.

The chain couples TRBV7-3 to TRBJ1-2; weak D call: TRBD1 (5 bases). From germline, CDR1 is SGHTA and CDR2 FQGTGA. The CDR3 consists of 13 residues. V lost 4 bases and J 6 bases, leaving 12 bases between the germline ends. CDR3 sequence: CASSSAGGDGYTF. CDR3 sequence (DNA): TGTGCCAGCAGCTCCGCGGGGGGGGATGGCTACACCTTC.

This chain joins TRBV4-1 and TRBJ1-4; D is uncertain. Trimming removed 0 bases from V and 8 bases from J, with 13 bases in between. This CDR3 comprises 15 residues. From germline, CDR1 is MGHRA and CDR2 YSYEKL. CDR3 protein: CASSQDPGKGEKLFF. In DNA, the CDR3 is TGCGCCAGCAGCCAAGATCCCGGAAAGGGAGAAAAACTGTTTTTT.

The chain joins TRBV11-2 to TRBJ2-7; D is perhaps TRBD1 (5 bases). Trimming shortened V by 1 base and J by 2 bases, and 12 bases separated the two germline ends. CDR3 length: 15 amino acids. The V gene's germline CDR1 is SGHAT and CDR2 FQNNGV. CDR3 DNA: TGTGCCAGCAGCTTAGGGGCAGGGAAACCCTACGAGCAGTACGTC. This encodes CASSLGAGKPYEQYV.

This chain uses TRBV19 with TRBJ1-2; D is possibly TRBD1 (5 bases). Germline CDR1 reads LNHDA; CDR2 reads SQIVND (reference sequence). The germline V and J ends were trimmed by 3 bases and 8 bases, with 13 bases remaining between them. The length of the CDR3 is 13 residues. The CDR3 reads CASSMFQGEGYTF. CDR3 DNA: TGTGCCAGTAGTATGTTTCAGGGCGAAGGCTACACCTTC. Combining the CDR3 with reference TRBV19 and TRBJ1-2 gives the whole variable domain DGGITQSPKYLFRKEGQNVTLSCEQNLNHDAMYWYRQDPGQGLRLIYYSQIVNDFQKGDIAEGYSVSREKKESFPLTVTSAQKNPTAFYLCASSMFQGEGYTFGSGTRLTVV.

The sample holds one count of this clone. The gene calls are TRBV20-1 and TRBJ1-2; D call uncertain. This CDR3 is built from 14 residues. Germline lookup yields CDR1 DFQATT and CDR2 SNEGSKA (reference sequence). With 3 bases removed from V and 5 bases from J, the gap between germline ends came to 16 bases. CDR3 DNA: TGCAGTGCTAGTCCGGCGGGCGTCGGTTATGGCTACACCTTC. Its translation: CSASPAGVGYGYTF.

The gene calls are TRBV24-1 and TRBJ2-5; 11 nucleotides agree with TRBD1. CDR3 length: 16 residues. Losses at the gene ends were 5 bases for V and 0 bases for J; bases not matched to a gene: 4. The germline V gene encodes CDR1 KGHDR and CDR2 SFDVKD. The CDR3 DNA sequence: TGTGCCACCAGTGGGGGACAGGGGGTGAACCAAGAGACCCAGTACTTC. Amino acids: CATSGGQGVNQETQYF.

The chain recombines TRBV3-1 (or the pseudogene TRBV3-2) with TRBJ2-1; 9 nucleotides align to TRBD2. V shed 4 bases, J shed 7 bases, and the junction held 11 bases outside the gene matches. This CDR3 region has 16 residues. The V gene's germline CDR1 is LGHDT and CDR2 YNNKEL (reference sequence). The CDR3 loop reads CASSLLAAGGRNEQFF. The CDR3 coding sequence is TGTGCCAGCAGCCTATTAGCTGCGGGGGGGCGTAATGAGCAGTTCTTC.

This clone was observed a few times. This chain links TRBV10-1 with TRBJ2-1, with D perhaps matching TRBD2 (6 bases). The CDR3 is 15 amino acids. The ends were cut back, 6 bases at V and 10 bases at J, with 22 bases in the middle. CDR1 WNHNN and CDR2 SYGVQD come from the germline V gene (reference sequence). The CDR3 region has the DNA TGCGCCAGCAGCCGAGGAGGGGTTAGCTCCGGGGAGCAGTTCTTC. This sequence encodes CASSRGGVSSGEQFF.

The chain uses TRBV19 and TRBJ1-1; 11 bases are shared with TRBD1. V lost 1 base, J lost 4 bases, and 2 bases stayed unmatched. Germline CDR1 reads LNHDA; CDR2 reads SQIVND (reference sequence). This CDR3 comprises 15 residues. The CDR3 DNA follows: TGTGCCAGTAGTATAGGGGGGACAGGGGGCACTGAAGCTTTCTTT. Residues: CASSIGGTGGTEAFF.

The V and J genes are TRBV12-3 or TRBV12-4 and TRBJ2-2; D is ambiguous. CDR3 length: 13 residues. The ends were cut back, 3 bases at V and 1 base at J, with 3 bases in the middle. The DNA of the CDR3 is TGTGCCAGCAGTTTGCGGAACACCGGGGAGCTGTTTTTT. It is translated as CASSLRNTGELFF.

The rearrangement joins TRBV4-2 to TRBJ1-5; D is unresolved. CDR1 and CDR2 from the germline V gene are LGHNA and YNFKEQ. The CDR3 runs 15 residues. With 0 bases removed from V and 3 bases from J, the gap between germline ends came to 9 bases. The DNA of the CDR3 is TGTGCCAGCAGCCAAGATTACCAGGACAATCAGCCCCAGCATTTT. Its translation is CASSQDYQDNQPQHF.